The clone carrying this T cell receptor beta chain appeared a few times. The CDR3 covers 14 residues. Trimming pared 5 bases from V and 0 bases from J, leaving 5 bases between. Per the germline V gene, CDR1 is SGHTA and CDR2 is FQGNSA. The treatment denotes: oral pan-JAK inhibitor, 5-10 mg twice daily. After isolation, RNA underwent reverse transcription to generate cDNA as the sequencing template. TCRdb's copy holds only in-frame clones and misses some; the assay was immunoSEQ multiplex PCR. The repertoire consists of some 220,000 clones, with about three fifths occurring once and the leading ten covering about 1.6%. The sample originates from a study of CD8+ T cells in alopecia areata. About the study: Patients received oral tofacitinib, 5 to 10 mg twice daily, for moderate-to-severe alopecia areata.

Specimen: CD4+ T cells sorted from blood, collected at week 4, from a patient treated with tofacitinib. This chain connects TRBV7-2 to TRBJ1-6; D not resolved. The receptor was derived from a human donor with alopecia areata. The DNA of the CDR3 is TGTGCCAGCAGCCCAGGCTCCTATAATTCACCCCTCCACTTT. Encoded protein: CASSPGSYNSPLHF.